These T cell receptor beta chains were read from a single sample in a study of blood T cell repertoires in COVID-19. This table comes from immunoSEQ multiplex PCR, and its TCRdb copy is limited to in-frame clones, with some not included. The table lists fewer than 130,000 clones, 75% to 90% of them singletons. Sequencing was performed on peripheral blood. These receptors were taken from an elderly woman with acute or convalescent COVID-19. The CDR3 runs from the conserved cysteine through the conserved F or W. D genes are given only for firm matches. The listing skips clone size in some rows; elsewhere it reads once, few, many or a size class.

j_call clone_size d_call v_call cdr3_nt cdr3_aa
TRBJ1-2 NA NA TRBV21-1 TGTGCCAGCAGCACCCACCCAGGGTCTAACTATGGCTACACCTTC CASSTHPGSNYGYTF
TRBJ2-5 NA NA TRBV3-1/TRBV3-2 TGTGCCAGCAGCCAAGTGGGAGAGCCTGGGGAGACCCAGTACTTC CASSQVGEPGETQYF
TRBJ1-4 NA TRBD1 TRBV27 TGTGCCAGCAGTTTACGGACTCATAGGACAGGGGGTAATGAAAAACTGTTTTTT CASSLRTHRTGGNEKLFF
TRBJ2-1 few NA TRBV7-8 TGTGCCAGCAGCCCCCCCACCGGGACACGATACAATGAGCAGTTCTTC CASSPPTGTRYNEQFF
TRBJ2-3 NA TRBD1 TRBV27 TGTGCCAGCAGTTTAACCCTTCAGGGGGCTCGATTAGATACGCAGTATTTT CASSLTLQGARLDTQYF
TRBJ2-1 NA NA TRBV27 TGTGCCAGCAGTTCGGCTCAGGGGAGTGGTTCCTACAATGAGCAGTTCTTC CASSSAQGSGSYNEQFF
TRBJ2-7 few TRBD1 TRBV20-1 TGCAGTGCTAGTGCACAGGGGTACGAGCAGTACTTC CSASAQGYEQYF
TRBJ1-6 few NA TRBV21-1 TGTGCCAGCGCAGGGCGCCCAGGCTCCTATAATTCACCCCTCCACTTT CASAGRPGSYNSPLHF
TRBJ2-5 NA TRBD2 TRBV27 TGTGCCAGCAGGAAACGGACTAGCGGGGGGGCAGGGCAAGAGACCCAGTACTTC CASRKRTSGGAGQETQYF
TRBJ1-1 NA NA TRBV28 TGTGCCAGCAGTTTATGGAGGAGGGACACTGAAGCTTTCTTT CASSLWRRDTEAFF
TRBJ2-3 NA TRBD2 TRBV5-1 TGCGCCAGCAGCGTACTAGCGGGGGGAAGCACAGATACGCAGTATTTT CASSVLAGGSTDTQYF
TRBJ2-7 NA TRBD1 TRBV7-8 TGTGCCAGCAGCTTAGTCGTAGGGGACAGGGGTCTGTACGAGCAGTACTTC CASSLVVGDRGLYEQYF
TRBJ1-2 few NA TRBV2 TGTGCCAGCAGTGAAACAGGGTTTGCCTATGGCTACACCTTC CASSETGFAYGYTF
TRBJ2-1 NA TRBD1 TRBV18 TGTGCCAGCTCACCGGGACAGGGTTACAATGAGCAGTTCTTC CASSPGQGYNEQFF
TRBJ2-2 NA TRBD1 TRBV24-1 TGTGCCACCAGTGATTTGGGACAGGGAAACACCGGGGAGCTGTTTTTT CATSDLGQGNTGELFF
TRBJ2-5 NA TRBD2 TRBV6-5 TGTGCCAGCAGATCTAGCGGGGGGGCTGTAGAGACCCAGTACTTC CASRSSGGAVETQYF
TRBJ2-7 NA TRBD1 TRBV5-1 TGCGCCAGCAGCAGGGACAGCACCTTCGAGCAGTACTTC CASSRDSTFEQYF
TRBJ2-5 NA TRBD2 TRBV27 TGTGCCAGCAAACCGGGACTAGCGGGGGAAGAGACCCAGTACTTC CASKPGLAGEETQYF
TRBJ2-3 NA TRBD2 TRBV3-1/TRBV3-2 TGTGCCAGCAGCCAAGATCCAAGCGGGGGGGCGGATACGCAGTATTTT CASSQDPSGGADTQYF
TRBJ2-5 NA TRBD2 TRBV18 TGTGCCAGCTCACCACCGGTGGCGGGGGGGCTCCAAGAGACCCAGTACTTC CASSPPVAGGLQETQYF
TRBJ1-2 NA NA TRBV5-8 TGTGCCAGCGCCGGTTCCGGGACAAGCTATGGCTACACCTTC CASAGSGTSYGYTF
TRBJ2-5 NA NA TRBV12-3/TRBV12-4 TGTGCCAGCAGTTTAGACCTCGGGGAGACCCAGTACTTC CASSLDLGETQYF
TRBJ2-4 NA NA TRBV20-1 TGCAGTGCTAGTTCTCGCGCTCATGAAAACATTCAGTACTTC CSASSRAHENIQYF
TRBJ1-1 NA NA TRBV29-1 TGCAGCGTTGATCGGGGGAAGGGCACTGAAGCTTTCTTT CSVDRGKGTEAFF
TRBJ1-6 NA TRBD1 TRBV11-2 TGTGCCAGCAGCTTAGGGCAGGGGGCGGGTTCACCCCTCCACTTT CASSLGQGAGSPLHF
TRBJ1-1 once TRBD1 TRBV7-6 TGTGCCAGCAGCTCACAGGGGGTTGGTGAAGCTTTCTTT CASSSQGVGEAFF
TRBJ1-1 NA TRBD1 TRBV7-9 TGTGCCAGCAGCTTAGTTGGGACAGGAAGGTTCAACACTGAAGCTTTCTTT CASSLVGTGRFNTEAFF
TRBJ1-1 NA TRBD1 TRBV19 TGTGCCAGTAAATCGGGGACAGGGGCGACTGAAGCTTTCTTT CASKSGTGATEAFF
TRBJ1-1 once TRBD1 TRBV9 TGTGCCAGCAGCTCCCCAAAGACAGGGGGTGACACTGAAGCTTTCTTT CASSSPKTGGDTEAFF
TRBJ1-5 NA TRBD1 TRBV19 TGTGCCAGTAGTATCCAGGGGGCTATGGTAAATCAGCCCCAGCATTTT CASSIQGAMVNQPQHF
TRBJ2-7 NA TRBD2 TRBV3-1/TRBV3-2 TGTGCCAGCAGCCAAGGAGACGGGGGGGCCACTCAGCAGTACTTC CASSQGDGGATQQYF
TRBJ2-5 NA TRBD2 TRBV27 TGTGCCAGCAAATCCGGGACTACCACCACAAGGGAGACCCAGTACTTC CASKSGTTTTRETQYF
TRBJ2-1 NA TRBD1 TRBV2 TGTGCCAGCAGGGTGGACAGGGGAAACAATGAGCAGTTCTTC CASRVDRGNNEQFF
TRBJ2-7 NA NA TRBV3-1/TRBV3-2 TGTGCCAGCAGCCAGGTAGGACATTACTACGAGCAGTACTTC CASSQVGHYYEQYF
TRBJ2-7 NA NA TRBV7-2 TGTGCCAGCAGCCGGCCGGAGTACGAGCAGTACTTC CASSRPEYEQYF
TRBJ1-5 once NA TRBV7-2 TGTGCCAGCAGCTTAGTCCAGGGGCCCCAGCATTTT CASSLVQGPQHF
TRBJ2-2 NA TRBD1 TRBV9 TGTGCCAGCAGCGTAGCGGGACAGGGTACGGGGGAGCTGTTTTTT CASSVAGQGTGELFF
TRBJ2-7 NA TRBD1 TRBV19 TGTGCCAGTAGTTTAGCTGGACAGGGCGCCTACGAGCAGTACTTC CASSLAGQGAYEQYF
TRBJ1-1 NA TRBD1 TRBV5-1 TGCGCCAGCAGCGCCGGGACAGGGGCTTTCTTT CASSAGTGAFF
TRBJ2-5 few TRBD1 TRBV25-1 TGTGCCAGCCGCCGGGGACAGGGGCCGGGAGAGACCCAGTACTTC CASRRGQGPGETQYF
TRBJ2-1 NA TRBD2 TRBV10-3 TGTGCCATCAGCCTAGCGGGGACCAATGAGCAGTTCTTC CAISLAGTNEQFF
TRBJ1-1 NA NA TRBV28 TGTGCCAGCAGATCTAGTGGGTCTGGCACTGAAGCTTTCTTT CASRSSGSGTEAFF
TRBJ1-2 NA NA TRBV7-2 TGTGCCAGCAGCTTGGGAGGGGACAACTATGGCTACACCTTC CASSLGGDNYGYTF
TRBJ1-4 NA TRBD1 TRBV7-9 TGTGCCAGCAGCCCGGGACAGTCAAGGGAAAAACTGTTTTTT CASSPGQSREKLFF
TRBJ2-1 NA NA TRBV19 TGTGCCAGTAGCATGCCGGGGGTAGCGGCCTCCTACAATGAGCAGTTCTTC CASSMPGVAASYNEQFF
TRBJ2-5 NA NA TRBV5-1 TGCGCCAGCAGCTTGGCCAACGGGGAGTGGGAGACCCAGTACTTC CASSLANGEWETQYF
TRBJ2-1 NA TRBD1 TRBV5-1 TGCGCCAGCAGCCCCGGGACAGCCTCTTGGAATGAGCAGTTCTTC CASSPGTASWNEQFF
TRBJ2-4 NA NA TRBV30 TGTGCCTGGAGTGTACTGAATAGTCGCATTCAGTACTTC CAWSVLNSRIQYF
TRBJ1-5 NA TRBD1 TRBV5-1 TGCGCCAGCAGCCCAGGGACAGGGGGCTTCTATAGCAATCAGCCCCAGCATTTT CASSPGTGGFYSNQPQHF
TRBJ1-1 NA NA TRBV28 TGTGCCAGCAGTCCATCAACGACAGGAAGTAACACTGAAGCTTTCTTT CASSPSTTGSNTEAFF
TRBJ2-3 NA NA TRBV5-6 TGTGCCAGCAGCTTGGAACAGGGCGATACGCAGTATTTT CASSLEQGDTQYF
TRBJ1-2 few TRBD1 TRBV27 TGTGCCAGCAGTCTACAACCGGTTGGGACAGGGGAGCATGGCTACACCTTC CASSLQPVGTGEHGYTF
TRBJ2-7 NA NA TRBV7-6 TGTGCCAGCAGCTTAGTGGCGGGGGCCCCCTACGAGCAGTACTTC CASSLVAGAPYEQYF
TRBJ1-5 few TRBD1 TRBV5-1 TGCGCCAGCAGAGGGGGACAGGAACTTAATCAGCCCCAGCATTTT CASRGGQELNQPQHF